This TCR beta chain was identified in a study of cytomegalovirus exposure and HLA in healthy donors. Concerning this clone: Antigen: not known.

PCR primers comprised 60 Vbeta and 13 Jbeta primers. The assay was immunoSEQ multiplex PCR, and TCRdb's table has in-frame clones only and misses some. Of some 180,000 clones detected, 78% appear once; the ten largest clones hold approximately 2.9%. General study findings and limits: Later work showed greater clonal expansion in HLA-associated TCR beta chains than in equally common others.

CDR3 length: 14 residues. Looked up from germline, CDR1 is MNHEY and CDR2 is SVGAGI. J lost 5 bases, V lost 10 bases, and 6 bases had no gene match. Sequences were obtained from PBMCs. The rearrangement joins TRBV6-5 to TRBJ1-6, with 9 bases that match TRBD1. This receptor was taken from a female donor in good health and CMV-seronegative. The CDR3 DNA follows: TGTGCCACCAGGGGACAGGGCGATAATTCACCCCTCCACTTT. Its protein is CATRGQGDNSPLHF.